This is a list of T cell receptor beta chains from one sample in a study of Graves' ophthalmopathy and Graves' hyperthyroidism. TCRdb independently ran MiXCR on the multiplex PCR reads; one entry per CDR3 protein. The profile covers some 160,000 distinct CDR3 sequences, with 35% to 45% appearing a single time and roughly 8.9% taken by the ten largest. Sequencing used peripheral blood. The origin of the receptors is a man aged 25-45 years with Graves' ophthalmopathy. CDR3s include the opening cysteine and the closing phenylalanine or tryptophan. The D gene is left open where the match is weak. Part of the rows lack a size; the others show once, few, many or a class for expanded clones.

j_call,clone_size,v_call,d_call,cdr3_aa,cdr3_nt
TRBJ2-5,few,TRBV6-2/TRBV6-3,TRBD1,CASSYVTGGEDQETQYF,TGTGCCAGCAGTTATGTGACAGGGGGCGAGGACCAAGAGACCCAGTACTTC
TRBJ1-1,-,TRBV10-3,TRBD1,CAISRTGPNTEAFF,TGTGCCATCAGCCGGACAGGCCCGAACACTGAAGCTTTCTTT
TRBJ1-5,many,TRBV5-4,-,CASSLDPGARIGQPQHF,TGTGCCAGCAGCTTGGATCCGGGGGCGAGAATCGGACAGCCCCAGCATTTT
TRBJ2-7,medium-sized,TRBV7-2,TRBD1,CASSTRTGFYEQYF,TGTGCCAGCAGCACGCGGACAGGGTTCTACGAGCAGTACTTC
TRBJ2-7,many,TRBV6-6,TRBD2,CASRYGLAASYEQYF,TGTGCCAGCAGATACGGACTAGCGGCATCCTACGAGCAGTACTTC
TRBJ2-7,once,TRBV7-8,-,CASSSTLAVYEQYF,TGTGCCAGCAGCTCGACCCTAGCTGTCTACGAGCAGTACTTC
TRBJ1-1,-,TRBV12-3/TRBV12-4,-,CASRQGNTEAFF,TGTGCCAGCAGACAGGGTAACACTGAAGCTTTCTTT
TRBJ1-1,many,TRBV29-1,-,CSVAPLKNTEAFF,TGCAGCGTTGCCCCCCTGAAGAACACTGAAGCTTTCTTT
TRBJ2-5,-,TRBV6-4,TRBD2,CASPVNRLAGLSETQYF,TGTGCCAGCCCAGTGAATCGTCTAGCGGGACTGTCTGAGACCCAGTACTTC
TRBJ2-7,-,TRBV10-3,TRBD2,CAISAGLARRGNYEQYF,TGTGCCATCAGTGCGGGACTAGCCAGACGTGGGAATTACGAGCAGTACTTC
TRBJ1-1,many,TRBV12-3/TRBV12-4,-,CASRPRTVYRMNTEAFF,TGTGCCAGCAGACCAAGGACCGTATACAGAATGAACACTGAAGCTTTCTTT
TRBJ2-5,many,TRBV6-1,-,CASNVGLQETQYF,TGTGCCAGCAATGTAGGGTTACAAGAGACCCAGTACTTC
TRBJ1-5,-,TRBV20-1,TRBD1,CSANRGNQPQHF,TGCAGTGCTAACAGGGGGAATCAGCCCCAGCATTTT
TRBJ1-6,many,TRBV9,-,CASRTEDNSPLHF,TGTGCCAGCAGGACAGAAGATAATTCACCCCTCCACTTT
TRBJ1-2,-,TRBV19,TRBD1,CASSRIGTANYGYTF,TGTGCCTCCAGCCGGATTGGGACAGCTAACTATGGCTACACCTTC
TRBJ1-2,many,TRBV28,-,CASLTGTGYGYTF,TGTGCCAGCTTAACAGGGACGGGCTATGGCTACACCTTC
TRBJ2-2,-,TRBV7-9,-,CASSVAGELFF,TGTGCCAGCAGCGTCGCCGGGGAGCTGTTTTTT
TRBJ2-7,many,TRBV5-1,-,CASSLSGGATYEQYF,TGCGCCAGCAGCTTGTCGGGCGGGGCGACCTACGAGCAGTACTTC
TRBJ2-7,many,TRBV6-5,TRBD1,CASKDPGQGYEQYF,TGTGCCAGCAAGGACCCGGGACAGGGCTACGAGCAGTACTTC
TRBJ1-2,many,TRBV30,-,CAWSSRYGYTF,TGTGCCTGGAGCAGCCGGTATGGCTACACCTTC
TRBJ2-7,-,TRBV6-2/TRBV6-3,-,CASSSGTFYEQYF,TGTGCCAGCTCCTCGGGCACCTTTTACGAGCAGTACTTC
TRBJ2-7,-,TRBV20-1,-,CSAIAGPYEQYF,TGCAGTGCTATCGCCGGACCCTACGAGCAGTACTTC
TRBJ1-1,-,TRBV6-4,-,CASSDSETGEAFF,TGTGCCAGCAGTGACTCTGAGACAGGTGAAGCTTTCTTT
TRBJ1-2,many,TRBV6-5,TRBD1,CASSLDRAYGYTF,TGTGCCAGCAGTTTGGACAGGGCCTATGGCTACACCTTC